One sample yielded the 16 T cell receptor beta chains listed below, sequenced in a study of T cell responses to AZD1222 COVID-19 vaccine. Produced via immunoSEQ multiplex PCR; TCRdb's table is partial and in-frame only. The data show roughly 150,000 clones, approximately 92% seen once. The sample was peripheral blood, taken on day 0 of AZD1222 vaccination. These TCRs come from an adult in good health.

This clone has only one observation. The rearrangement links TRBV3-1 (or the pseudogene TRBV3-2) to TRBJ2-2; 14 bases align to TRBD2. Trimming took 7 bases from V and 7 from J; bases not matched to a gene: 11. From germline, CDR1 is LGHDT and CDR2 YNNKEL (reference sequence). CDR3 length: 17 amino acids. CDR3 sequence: CASTHIGTSGRNGELFF. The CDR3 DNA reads TGTGCCAGCACCCATATCGGGACTAGCGGGAGAAACGGGGAGCTGTTTTTT.

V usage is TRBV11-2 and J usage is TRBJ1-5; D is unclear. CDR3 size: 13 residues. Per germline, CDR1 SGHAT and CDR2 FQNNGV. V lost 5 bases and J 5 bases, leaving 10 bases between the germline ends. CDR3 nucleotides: TGTGCCAGCAGCCATAAGGTAGATCAGCCCCAGCATTTT. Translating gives CASSHKVDQPQHF.

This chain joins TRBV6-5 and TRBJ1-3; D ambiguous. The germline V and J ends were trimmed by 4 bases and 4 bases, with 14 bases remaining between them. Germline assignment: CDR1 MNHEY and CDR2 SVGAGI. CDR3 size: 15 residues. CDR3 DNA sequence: TGTGCCAGCAGTTTTGCCCCCGAGGAGGGAAACACCATATATTTT. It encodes CASSFAPEEGNTIYF.

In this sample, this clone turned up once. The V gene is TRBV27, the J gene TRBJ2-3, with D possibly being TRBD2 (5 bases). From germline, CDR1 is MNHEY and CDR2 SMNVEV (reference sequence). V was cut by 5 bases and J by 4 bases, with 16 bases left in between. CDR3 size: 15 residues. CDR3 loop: CASSPPSKRADTQYF. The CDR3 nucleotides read TGTGCCAGCAGTCCTCCCTCAAAGAGGGCAGATACGCAGTATTTT.

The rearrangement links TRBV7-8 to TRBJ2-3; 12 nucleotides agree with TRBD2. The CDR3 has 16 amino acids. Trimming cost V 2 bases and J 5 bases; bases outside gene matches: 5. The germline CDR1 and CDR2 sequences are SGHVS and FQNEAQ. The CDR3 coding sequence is TGTGCCAGCAGCTTACGGCTAGCGGGAGGGATAGATACGCAGTATTTT. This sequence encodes CASSLRLAGGIDTQYF.

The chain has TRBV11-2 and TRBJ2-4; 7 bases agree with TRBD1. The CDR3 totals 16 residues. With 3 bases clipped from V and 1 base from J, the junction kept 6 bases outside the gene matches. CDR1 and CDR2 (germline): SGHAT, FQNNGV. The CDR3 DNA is TGTGCCAGCAGCTTTGAGGGGGCGCGGGCCAAAAACATTCAGTACTTC. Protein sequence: CASSFEGARAKNIQYF.

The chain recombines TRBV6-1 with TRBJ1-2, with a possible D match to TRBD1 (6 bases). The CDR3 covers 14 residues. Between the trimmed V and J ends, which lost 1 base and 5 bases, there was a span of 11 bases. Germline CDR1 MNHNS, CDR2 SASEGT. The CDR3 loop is CASSEDVRGYGYTF. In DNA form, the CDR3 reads TGTGCCAGCAGTGAAGATGTCAGGGGATATGGCTACACCTTC.

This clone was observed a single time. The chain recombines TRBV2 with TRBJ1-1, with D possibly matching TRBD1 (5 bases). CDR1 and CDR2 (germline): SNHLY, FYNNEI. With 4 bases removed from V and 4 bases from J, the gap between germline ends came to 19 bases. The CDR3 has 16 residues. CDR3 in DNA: TGTGCCAGCAGTGGAGGAGGGACCCTCGGAAGCACTGAAGCTTTCTTT. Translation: CASSGGGTLGSTEAFF. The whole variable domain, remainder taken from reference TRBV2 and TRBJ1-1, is EPEVTQTPSHQVTQMGQEVILRCVPISNHLYFYWYRQILGQKVEFLVSFYNNEISEKSEIFDDQFSVERPDGSNFTLKIRSTKLEDSAMYFCASSGGGTLGSTEAFFGQGTRLTVV.

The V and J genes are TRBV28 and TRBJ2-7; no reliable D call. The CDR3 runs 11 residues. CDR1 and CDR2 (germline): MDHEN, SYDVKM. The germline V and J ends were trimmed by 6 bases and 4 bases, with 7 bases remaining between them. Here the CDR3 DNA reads TGTGCCAGCAGCCCGAGATACGAGCAGTACTTC. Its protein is CASSPRYEQYF.

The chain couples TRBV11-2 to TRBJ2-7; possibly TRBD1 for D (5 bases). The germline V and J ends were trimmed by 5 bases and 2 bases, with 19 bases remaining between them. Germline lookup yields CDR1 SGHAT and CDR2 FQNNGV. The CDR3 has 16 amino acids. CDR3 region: CASSRRQTTRTYEQYF. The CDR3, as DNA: TGTGCCAGCAGCCGCCGACAGACCACAAGAACCTACGAGCAGTACTTC.

This CDR3 reads CASSTNRAGPYEQYF. As DNA, the CDR3 is TGTGCCAGCAGCACGAACAGGGCGGGACCCTACGAGCAGTACTTC. V is TRBV11-1 and J is TRBJ2-7, with D possibly being TRBD1 or TRBD2 (6 bases each). Germline CDR1 reads SGHAT; CDR2 reads FQDESV (reference sequence). This CDR3 contains 15 residues. Trimming pared 5 bases from V and 2 bases from J, leaving 16 bases between. Supplemented by reference TRBV11-1 and TRBJ2-7, the full variable domain reads EAEVAQSPRYKITEKSQAVAFWCDPISGHATLYWYRQILGQGPELLVQFQDESVVDDSQLPKDRFSAERLKGVDSTLKIQPAELGDSAMYLCASSTNRAGPYEQYFGPGTRLTVT.

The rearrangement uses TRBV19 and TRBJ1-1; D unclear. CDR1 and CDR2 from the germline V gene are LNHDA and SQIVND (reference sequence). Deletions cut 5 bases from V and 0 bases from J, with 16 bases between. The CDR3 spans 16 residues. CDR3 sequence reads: CASSLPGSPLNTEAFF. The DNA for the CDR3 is TGTGCCAGTAGTTTACCGGGCAGCCCGCTGAACACTGAAGCTTTCTTT.

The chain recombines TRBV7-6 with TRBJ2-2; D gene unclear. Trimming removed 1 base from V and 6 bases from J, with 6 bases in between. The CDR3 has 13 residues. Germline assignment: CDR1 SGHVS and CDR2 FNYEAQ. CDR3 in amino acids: CASSLDAAGELFF. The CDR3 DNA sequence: TGTGCCAGCAGCTTAGATGCGGCCGGGGAGCTGTTTTTT.

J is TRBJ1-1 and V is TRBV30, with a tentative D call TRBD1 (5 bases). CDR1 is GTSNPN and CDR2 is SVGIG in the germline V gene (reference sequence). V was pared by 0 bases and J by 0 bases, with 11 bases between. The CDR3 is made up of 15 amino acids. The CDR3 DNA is TGTGCCTGGAGTGTTGGGACTACCGTGAACACTGAAGCTTTCTTT. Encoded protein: CAWSVGTTVNTEAFF.

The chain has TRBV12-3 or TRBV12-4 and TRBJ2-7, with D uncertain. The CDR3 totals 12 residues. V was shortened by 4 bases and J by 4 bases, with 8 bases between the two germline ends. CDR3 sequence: CASSSPFYEQYF. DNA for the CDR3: TGTGCCAGCAGTTCCCCTTTTTACGAGCAGTACTTC.

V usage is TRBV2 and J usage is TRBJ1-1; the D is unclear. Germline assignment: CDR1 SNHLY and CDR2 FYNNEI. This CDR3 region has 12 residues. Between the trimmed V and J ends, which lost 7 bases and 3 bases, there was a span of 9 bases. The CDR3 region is CASKGSHTEAFF. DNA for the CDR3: TGTGCCAGCAAGGGTTCTCACACTGAAGCTTTCTTT.